This T cell receptor beta chain was sequenced during a study of T cells in Graves' hyperthyroidism and ophthalmopathy. The study's findings and limits: Ophthalmopathy was identified by the model a median about 6.4 months ahead of onset. Most clonotypes that expanded in the thyroid above 0.001 also showed up in blood.

Amplification yielded TCR beta CDR3 regions, with RNA transcripts as the source. The TCR CDR3 was amplified in a first-round RT-PCR using the HTBI primer set. TCRdb processed the multiplex PCR reads anew with MiXCR; each CDR3 protein has one entry. The sample shows about 540,000 distinct CDR3 sequences, about 43% of them seen only once. Note on this clonotype: As yet, its antigen is unknown. The junction departs from the called germline gene at one end, perhaps through a read error.

Graves' hyperthyroidism showing no ophthalmopathy progression within 18 months was considered stable. Recently diagnosed hyperthyroidism of less than 2 months' duration affected patients aged 18 to 65. CDR3 length: 14 residues. CDR1 and CDR2 from the germline V gene are SQVTM and ANQGSEA. The J gene is TRBJ2-7, the V gene TRBV29-1; 9 nucleotides line up with TRBD1. The receptor was isolated from a woman aged 18-29 years with Graves' hyperthyroidism. Source material: peripheral blood or thyroid tissue (not recorded which). As DNA, the CDR3 is TGCAGCGTTAAAGACCGGGACAGGGCCTACGAGCAGTACTTC. This codes for CSVKDRDRAYEQYF.